The clone carrying this T cell receptor beta chain was seen only once. The data derive from a study of T cells in Graves' hyperthyroidism and ophthalmopathy. V gave up 6 bases and J gave up 3 bases, with 10 bases separating them. This CDR3 comprises 13 residues. The investigators amplified TCR beta CDR3 regions from RNA transcripts. The HTBI set primed first-round TCR CDR3 RT-PCR. TCRdb re-analysed the multiplex PCR reads in MiXCR, keeping a single row per CDR3 protein. Of roughly 700,000 distinct CDR3 sequences listed, 15% to 20% are singletons. Sequencing used blood. The J gene is TRBJ2-3, the V gene TRBV12-3 or TRBV12-4, with a weak D call TRBD1 (5 bases). This TCR derives from a man in his forties or fifties with Graves' hyperthyroidism. The DNA of the CDR3 is TGTGCCAGCAGCATTAGGGGAACAGATACGCAGTATTTT. Translating it yields CASSIRGTDTQYF.